This is a list of T cell receptor beta chains from one sample in a study of blood T cell repertoires in COVID-19. TCRdb keeps only in-frame clones here, not all; method: immunoSEQ multiplex PCR. Here the sample spans under 200,000 clones, 85% to 90% being singletons. Sequencing input: peripheral blood. The receptors stem from a woman aged 70-85 years with acute or convalescent COVID-19. CDR3s include the opening cysteine and the closing phenylalanine or tryptophan. Each record gives: V gene, J gene, clone size, D gene, CDR3 DNA, CDR3 protein. A D gene is named only where the DNA matches it firmly. The size entry is marked missing in some rows and otherwise reads once, few, many or a size class.

v_gene: TRBV24-1; j_gene: TRBJ2-1; abundance: -; d_gene: TRBD1; CDR3nt: TGTGCCACCAGTAGGACAGGGTCCTACAATGAGCAGTTCTTC; CDR3aa: CATSRTGSYNEQFF
v_gene: TRBV19; j_gene: TRBJ1-5; abundance: few; d_gene: -; CDR3nt: TGTGCCAGTAGTATGTCAGGTGTCCCCAATCAGCCCCAGCATTTT; CDR3aa: CASSMSGVPNQPQHF
v_gene: TRBV19; j_gene: TRBJ1-3; abundance: -; d_gene: -; CDR3nt: TGTGCCAGTCGGCCCCCGACTGTTTCCTCTGGAAACACCATATATTTT; CDR3aa: CASRPPTVSSGNTIYF
v_gene: TRBV2; j_gene: TRBJ1-3; abundance: -; d_gene: -; CDR3nt: TGTGCCAGCAGTGAAAACCCGGGACACCTTGGGAACACCATATATTTT; CDR3aa: CASSENPGHLGNTIYF
v_gene: TRBV2; j_gene: TRBJ1-1; abundance: -; d_gene: TRBD1; CDR3nt: TGTGCCAGCAGTGAGTACAGGGGGCGCGACACTGAAGCTTTCTTT; CDR3aa: CASSEYRGRDTEAFF
v_gene: TRBV6-1; j_gene: TRBJ2-7; abundance: -; d_gene: TRBD1; CDR3nt: TGTGCCAGCAGTGAGGGAGACAGGGGATACTTC; CDR3aa: CASSEGDRGYF
v_gene: TRBV6-4; j_gene: TRBJ2-1; abundance: few; d_gene: TRBD2; CDR3nt: TGTGCCAGCAGCTCGGGACTAGCGGGAGAACGAGAGCAGTTCTTC; CDR3aa: CASSSGLAGEREQFF
v_gene: TRBV5-1; j_gene: TRBJ2-5; abundance: -; d_gene: TRBD1; CDR3nt: TGCGCCAGCAGCGTACAGGGGGCAGAAGAGACCCAGTACTTC; CDR3aa: CASSVQGAEETQYF
v_gene: TRBV4-1; j_gene: TRBJ2-7; abundance: -; d_gene: -; CDR3nt: TGCGCCAGCAGCCACGCGGGACGGCTAGCCCGACAATCCTACGAGCAGTACTTC; CDR3aa: CASSHAGRLARQSYEQYF
v_gene: TRBV19; j_gene: TRBJ2-4; abundance: -; d_gene: -; CDR3nt: TGTGCCAGTCTCGAGCGGGCCAAAAACATTCAGTACTTC; CDR3aa: CASLERAKNIQYF
v_gene: TRBV28; j_gene: TRBJ1-5; abundance: -; d_gene: TRBD1; CDR3nt: TGTGCCAGCAGTTCCCTAGGGGGCGCTTCAACTCAGCCCCAGCATTTT; CDR3aa: CASSSLGGASTQPQHF
v_gene: TRBV7-2; j_gene: TRBJ2-5; abundance: -; d_gene: TRBD2; CDR3nt: TGTGCCAGCGGCGGGGGTGCCTCGCGGGAGACCCAGTACTTC; CDR3aa: CASGGGASRETQYF
v_gene: TRBV11-2; j_gene: TRBJ1-1; abundance: -; d_gene: TRBD1; CDR3nt: TGTGCCAGCAGCGACGGACAGGGAAGGAAAGCTTTCTTT; CDR3aa: CASSDGQGRKAFF
v_gene: TRBV5-4; j_gene: TRBJ1-4; abundance: -; d_gene: TRBD1; CDR3nt: TGTGCCAGCAGCTTACAGGGGCAGAATGAAAAACTGTTTTTT; CDR3aa: CASSLQGQNEKLFF
v_gene: TRBV11-1; j_gene: TRBJ2-7; abundance: -; d_gene: -; CDR3nt: TGTGCCAGCAGCCCGGGAAACAGGGATTACTACGAGCAGTACTTC; CDR3aa: CASSPGNRDYYEQYF
v_gene: TRBV7-2; j_gene: TRBJ1-1; abundance: -; d_gene: -; CDR3nt: TGTGCCAGCAGCTCCCGGTTGAGCTACACTGAAGCTTTCTTT; CDR3aa: CASSSRLSYTEAFF
v_gene: TRBV5-1; j_gene: TRBJ1-2; abundance: -; d_gene: -; CDR3nt: TGCGCCAGCAGCTTGGCATGGACAGCTAACTATGGCTACACCTTC; CDR3aa: CASSLAWTANYGYTF
v_gene: TRBV7-2; j_gene: TRBJ1-2; abundance: -; d_gene: TRBD1; CDR3nt: TGTGCCAGCACCACATTAGACAGGGGGTTTAACTATGGCTACACCTTC; CDR3aa: CASTTLDRGFNYGYTF
v_gene: TRBV6-5; j_gene: TRBJ1-1; abundance: -; d_gene: -; CDR3nt: TGTGCCAGCAGCGGGACTCAATCTGAAGCTTTCTTT; CDR3aa: CASSGTQSEAFF
v_gene: TRBV9; j_gene: TRBJ1-1; abundance: -; d_gene: -; CDR3nt: TGTGCCAGCAGCCTACAGGGGAACACTGAAGCTTTCTTT; CDR3aa: CASSLQGNTEAFF
v_gene: TRBV10-3; j_gene: TRBJ1-1; abundance: -; d_gene: TRBD1; CDR3nt: TGTGCCATCAGTGAGTCCCAGGGGGCGCGCACTGAAGCTTTCTTT; CDR3aa: CAISESQGARTEAFF
v_gene: TRBV11-2; j_gene: TRBJ2-3; abundance: -; d_gene: TRBD2; CDR3nt: TGTGCCAGCAGCTTACTAGCGGGAGAAGATACGCAGTATTTT; CDR3aa: CASSLLAGEDTQYF
v_gene: TRBV10-3; j_gene: TRBJ1-4; abundance: -; d_gene: -; CDR3nt: TGTGCCATCAGCAACAGGGTCGGTGAAAAACTGTTTTTT; CDR3aa: CAISNRVGEKLFF
v_gene: TRBV11-2; j_gene: TRBJ1-1; abundance: -; d_gene: TRBD1; CDR3nt: TGTGCCAGCAGCTTCACAGGGGCTGAAGCTTTCTTT; CDR3aa: CASSFTGAEAFF
v_gene: TRBV18; j_gene: TRBJ1-5; abundance: -; d_gene: -; CDR3nt: TGTGCCAGCTCACCCGGCGGGGGCAGCAATCAGCCCCAGCATTTT; CDR3aa: CASSPGGGSNQPQHF
v_gene: TRBV13; j_gene: TRBJ1-1; abundance: -; d_gene: -; CDR3nt: TGTGCCAGCAGCTACGGAGCGAACACTGAAGCTTTCTTT; CDR3aa: CASSYGANTEAFF
v_gene: TRBV6-5; j_gene: TRBJ1-1; abundance: -; d_gene: TRBD1; CDR3nt: TGTGCCAGCAGTTACTCGGAGGGGGCGCGGGCTTTCTTT; CDR3aa: CASSYSEGARAFF
v_gene: TRBV10-2; j_gene: TRBJ2-1; abundance: -; d_gene: -; CDR3nt: TGCGCCAGCAGTGAGTTCCGGGACATATACAATGAGCAGTTCTTC; CDR3aa: CASSEFRDIYNEQFF
v_gene: TRBV2; j_gene: TRBJ2-5; abundance: -; d_gene: -; CDR3nt: TGTGCCACCGGTTGGGACATCCAAGAGACCCAGTACTTC; CDR3aa: CATGWDIQETQYF
v_gene: TRBV24-1; j_gene: TRBJ2-2; abundance: -; d_gene: -; CDR3nt: TGTGCCACCAGTGATTTCCGAGGCGGGGAGCTGTTTTTT; CDR3aa: CATSDFRGGELFF
v_gene: TRBV6-6; j_gene: TRBJ1-5; abundance: -; d_gene: TRBD1; CDR3nt: TGTGCCAGCAGGACGTCTTCAGGGGGAAGCAATCAGCCCCAGCATTTT; CDR3aa: CASRTSSGGSNQPQHF
v_gene: TRBV5-1; j_gene: TRBJ1-1; abundance: -; d_gene: -; CDR3nt: TGCGCCAGCAGCCGTATGACAGGCCGGAACACTGAAGCTTTCTTT; CDR3aa: CASSRMTGRNTEAFF
v_gene: TRBV5-1; j_gene: TRBJ2-2; abundance: -; d_gene: TRBD2; CDR3nt: TGCGCCAGCAGCTTGGGGAATCTAGCGGGAGTGCCCACCGGGGAGCTGTTTTTT; CDR3aa: CASSLGNLAGVPTGELFF
v_gene: TRBV29-1; j_gene: TRBJ2-1; abundance: -; d_gene: -; CDR3nt: TGCAGCGTTGAGGCCCTGATGGAGCAGTTCTTC; CDR3aa: CSVEALMEQFF
v_gene: TRBV6-2/TRBV6-3; j_gene: TRBJ2-1; abundance: -; d_gene: -; CDR3nt: TGTGCCAGCAGTTCGGGGAAGATATACAATGAGCAGTTCTTC; CDR3aa: CASSSGKIYNEQFF
v_gene: TRBV6-2/TRBV6-3; j_gene: TRBJ2-1; abundance: -; d_gene: TRBD1; CDR3nt: TGTGCCAGCAGTTCCGGGACAACAGGGGGCAATGAGCAGTTCTTC; CDR3aa: CASSSGTTGGNEQFF
v_gene: TRBV7-9; j_gene: TRBJ1-1; abundance: -; d_gene: -; CDR3nt: TGTGCCAGCAGCCTCCCCGGGGTGAACACTGAAGCTTTCTTT; CDR3aa: CASSLPGVNTEAFF
v_gene: TRBV29-1; j_gene: TRBJ2-7; abundance: -; d_gene: TRBD2; CDR3nt: TGCAGCGTGTCGACTAGCTGGTACGAGCAGTACTTC; CDR3aa: CSVSTSWYEQYF
v_gene: TRBV6-4; j_gene: TRBJ1-2; abundance: -; d_gene: -; CDR3nt: TGTGCCAGCAGTTCCGGACTGGGCGGCTACACCTTC; CDR3aa: CASSSGLGGYTF
v_gene: TRBV6-2/TRBV6-3; j_gene: TRBJ1-1; abundance: -; d_gene: TRBD1; CDR3nt: TGTGCCAGCAGTTACGGGTCAGGGGGCGGCACTGAAGCTTTCTTT; CDR3aa: CASSYGSGGGTEAFF
v_gene: TRBV20-1; j_gene: TRBJ2-5; abundance: -; d_gene: -; CDR3nt: TGCAGTGCTAGTGGGCTAGTGGGTGAGACCCAGTACTTC; CDR3aa: CSASGLVGETQYF
v_gene: TRBV6-4; j_gene: TRBJ2-1; abundance: -; d_gene: -; CDR3nt: TGTGCCAGCAGTGACTCGGCCAGTAACCCTTACAATGAGCAGTTCTTC; CDR3aa: CASSDSASNPYNEQFF
v_gene: TRBV5-1; j_gene: TRBJ2-2; abundance: -; d_gene: -; CDR3nt: TGCGCCAGCAGCTATCGACAGCAGAACACCGGGGAGCTGTTTTTT; CDR3aa: CASSYRQQNTGELFF
v_gene: TRBV6-5; j_gene: TRBJ1-4; abundance: -; d_gene: -; CDR3nt: TGTGCCAGCAGTCCAAATATGGGACATATCGATTTT; CDR3aa: CASSPNMGHIDF
v_gene: TRBV7-9; j_gene: TRBJ1-2; abundance: -; d_gene: -; CDR3nt: TGTGCCAGCAGCTCCGGACTATTTTCGGATGGCTACACCTTC; CDR3aa: CASSSGLFSDGYTF
v_gene: TRBV27; j_gene: TRBJ1-2; abundance: -; d_gene: -; CDR3nt: TGTGCCAGCTCAGTGAGGTTCGGTTATGGCTACACCTTC; CDR3aa: CASSVRFGYGYTF
v_gene: TRBV20-1; j_gene: TRBJ2-7; abundance: -; d_gene: TRBD2; CDR3nt: TGCAGTGCTAGTCCGGGACTAGCGGTCTACGAGCAGTACTTC; CDR3aa: CSASPGLAVYEQYF
v_gene: TRBV11-3; j_gene: TRBJ2-5; abundance: few; d_gene: -; CDR3nt: TGTGCCAGCAGCTTAGCCCCTAAAGAGACCCAGTACTTC; CDR3aa: CASSLAPKETQYF
v_gene: TRBV11-2; j_gene: TRBJ1-4; abundance: -; d_gene: TRBD1; CDR3nt: TGTGCCAGCAGCTTAGGGCGAACAGGGGGCGGAAAACTGTTTTTT; CDR3aa: CASSLGRTGGGKLFF
v_gene: TRBV7-9; j_gene: TRBJ1-3; abundance: -; d_gene: -; CDR3nt: TGTGCCAGCAGCCCTCAGGGGTTACCTGGAAACACCATATATTTT; CDR3aa: CASSPQGLPGNTIYF
v_gene: TRBV11-3; j_gene: TRBJ2-3; abundance: -; d_gene: TRBD2; CDR3nt: TGTGCCAGCAGCTTAAATACAGCGGGAGGCCCCAGAGATACGCAGTATTTT; CDR3aa: CASSLNTAGGPRDTQYF
v_gene: TRBV5-1; j_gene: TRBJ1-1; abundance: -; d_gene: TRBD1; CDR3nt: TGCGCCAGCACCTACAGGGGAGACACTGAAGCTTTCTTT; CDR3aa: CASTYRGDTEAFF
v_gene: TRBV5-4; j_gene: TRBJ1-1; abundance: -; d_gene: TRBD1; CDR3nt: TGTGCCAGCAGCTTGGGGGACAGGGCGACTGAAGCTTTCTTT; CDR3aa: CASSLGDRATEAFF